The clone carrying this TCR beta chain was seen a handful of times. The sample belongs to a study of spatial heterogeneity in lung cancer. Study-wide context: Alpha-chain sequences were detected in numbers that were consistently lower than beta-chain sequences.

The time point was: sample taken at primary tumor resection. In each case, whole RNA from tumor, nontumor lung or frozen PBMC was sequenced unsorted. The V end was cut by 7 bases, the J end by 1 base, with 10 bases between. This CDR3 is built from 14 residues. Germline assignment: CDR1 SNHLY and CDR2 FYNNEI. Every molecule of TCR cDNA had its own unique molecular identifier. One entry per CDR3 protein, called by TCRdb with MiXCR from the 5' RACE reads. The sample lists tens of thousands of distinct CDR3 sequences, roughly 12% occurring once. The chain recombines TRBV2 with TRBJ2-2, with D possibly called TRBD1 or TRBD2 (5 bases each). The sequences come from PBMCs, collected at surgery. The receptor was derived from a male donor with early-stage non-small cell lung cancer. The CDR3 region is CASTGTVNTGELFF. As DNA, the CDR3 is TGTGCCAGCACTGGGACGGTGAACACCGGGGAGCTGTTTTTT.